At least ten counts were recorded for the clone carrying this T cell receptor (beta chain). What it recognizes is unknown. Patients and controls were mostly of Caucasian heritage. Equal genomic DNA amounts from CVID and control samples were sequenced. Some clones are missing from TCRdb's copy, which holds only in-frame ones; the method was immunoSEQ multiplex PCR. The sample has tens of thousands of clones, none seen only once; the top ten hold about 2%. These data come from a study of T cell clonality in common variable immunodeficiency. Study conclusions and caveats: Fewer deletions and N-nucleotide insertions were reportedly seen in common variable immunodeficiency TCR beta sequences.

This receptor was identified in a human donor with common variable immunodeficiency. The sequenced material came from peripheral blood mononuclear cells.

CDR3: CASSPKGLTNTEAFF. Incomplete CDR3 DNA: TGTGCCAGCAGCCCAAAGGGGTTGACGAACACTGAA. J is TRBJ1-1 and V is TRBV7-9; D might be TRBD1 (5 bases). The read is 3 residues too short to cover the CDR3 end, so that end is filled in from the germline J gene. Trimming removed 5 bases at V and 1 base at J, with 14 bases between. This CDR3 contains 15 residues. Germline V lookup: CDR1 SEHNR, CDR2 FQNEAQ (reference sequence).